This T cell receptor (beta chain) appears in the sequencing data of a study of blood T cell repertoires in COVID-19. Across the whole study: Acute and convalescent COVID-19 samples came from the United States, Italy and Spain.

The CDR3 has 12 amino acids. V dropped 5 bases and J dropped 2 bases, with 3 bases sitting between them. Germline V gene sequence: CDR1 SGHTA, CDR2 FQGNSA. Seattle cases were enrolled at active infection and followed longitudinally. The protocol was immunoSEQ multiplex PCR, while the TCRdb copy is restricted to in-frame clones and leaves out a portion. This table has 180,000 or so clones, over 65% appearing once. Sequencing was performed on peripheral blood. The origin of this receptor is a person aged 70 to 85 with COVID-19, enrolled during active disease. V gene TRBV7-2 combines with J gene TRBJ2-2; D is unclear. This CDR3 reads CASSLNTGELFF. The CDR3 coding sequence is TGTGCCAGCAGCCTCAACACCGGGGAGCTGTTTTTT.